This passage covers 2 T cell receptor beta chains from one sample sequenced in a study of shared clonotypes between healthy human individuals. Clones were sequenced by immunoSEQ multiplex PCR, and TCRdb holds only the in-frame ones, with some missing. The sample includes a few hundred thousand clones, 60% to 70% of them seen just once. Sequenced: memory CD4+ T cells sorted from blood. As for subset: CD45RA-negative fraction. These receptors came from a man between 25 and 39 years old in good health.

This chain links TRBV7-6 with TRBJ2-7; D ambiguous. Per the germline V gene, CDR1 is SGHVS and CDR2 is FNYEAQ. The germline V and J ends were trimmed by 1 base and 1 base, with 17 bases remaining between them. The CDR3 runs 17 residues. As DNA, the CDR3 is TGTGCCAGCAGCTTAGGATTAGGGTCCGTGGGGTCCTACGAGCAGTACTTC. Residues: CASSLGLGSVGSYEQYF.

This clone was observed a few times. This chain uses TRBV7-2 with TRBJ1-1; D unresolved. CDR3 length: 15 amino acids. V was shortened by 1 base and J by 1 base, with 10 bases between the two germline ends. Germline CDR1 is SGHTA and CDR2 is FQGNSA. The DNA for the CDR3 is TGTGCCAGCAGCTTAGGTGTGGTGGGGAACACTGAAGCTTTCTTT. Amino acid sequence: CASSLGVVGNTEAFF.